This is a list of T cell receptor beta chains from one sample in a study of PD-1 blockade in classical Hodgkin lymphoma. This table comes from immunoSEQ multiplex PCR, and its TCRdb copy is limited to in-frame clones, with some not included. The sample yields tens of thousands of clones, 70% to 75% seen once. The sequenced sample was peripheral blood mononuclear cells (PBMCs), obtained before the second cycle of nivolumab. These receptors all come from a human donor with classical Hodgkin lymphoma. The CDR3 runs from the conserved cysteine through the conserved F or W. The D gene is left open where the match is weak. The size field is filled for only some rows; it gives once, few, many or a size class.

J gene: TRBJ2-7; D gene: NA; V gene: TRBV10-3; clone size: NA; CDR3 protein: CAISESGESGEQYF; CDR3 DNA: TGTGCCATCAGTGAATCCGGGGAGTCCGGCGAGCAGTACTTC
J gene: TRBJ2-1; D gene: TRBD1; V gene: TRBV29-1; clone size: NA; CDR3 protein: CSVRRTGIDNEQFF; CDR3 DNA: TGCAGCGTTAGGAGGACAGGGATCGACAATGAGCAGTTCTTC
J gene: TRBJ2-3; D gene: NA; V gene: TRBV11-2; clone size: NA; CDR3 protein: CASTGARGVADTQYF; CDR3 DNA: TGTGCCAGCACCGGGGCCAGGGGCGTTGCAGATACGCAGTATTTT
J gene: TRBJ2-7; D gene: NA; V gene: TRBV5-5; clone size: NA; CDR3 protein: CASSFRLEYEQYF; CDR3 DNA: TGTGCCAGCAGCTTTCGCTTGGAATACGAGCAGTACTTC
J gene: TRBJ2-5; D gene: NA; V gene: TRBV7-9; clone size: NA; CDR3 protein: CASSQGPELEETQYF; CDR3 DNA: TGTGCCAGCAGCCAAGGACCCGAACTAGAAGAGACCCAGTACTTC
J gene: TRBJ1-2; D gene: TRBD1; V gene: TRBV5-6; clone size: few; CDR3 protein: CASSLLGQGVAHNYGYTF; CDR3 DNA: TGTGCCAGCAGCTTATTGGGACAGGGGGTAGCCCATAACTATGGCTACACCTTC
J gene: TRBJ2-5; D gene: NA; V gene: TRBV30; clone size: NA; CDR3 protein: CAWSVWRSGDRETQYF; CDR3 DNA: TGTGCCTGGAGTGTATGGAGGTCGGGGGACCGAGAGACCCAGTACTTC
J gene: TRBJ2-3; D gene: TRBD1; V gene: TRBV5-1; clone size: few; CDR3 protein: CASSLVGQGAGDTQYF; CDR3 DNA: TGCGCCAGCAGCTTGGTGGGGCAGGGGGCAGGAGATACGCAGTATTTT
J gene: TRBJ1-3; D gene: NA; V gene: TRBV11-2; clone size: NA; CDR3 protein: CASSSSPQGLGNTIYF; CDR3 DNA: TGTGCCAGCAGCTCATCCCCTCAGGGATTAGGAAACACCATATATTTT
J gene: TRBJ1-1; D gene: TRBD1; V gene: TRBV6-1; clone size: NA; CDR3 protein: CASSTDRVVDTEAFF; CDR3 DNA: TGTGCCAGCAGTACCGACAGGGTAGTCGACACTGAAGCTTTCTTT
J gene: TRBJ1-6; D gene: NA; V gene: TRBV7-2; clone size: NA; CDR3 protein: CASSLGLASSYNSPLHF; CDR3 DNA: TGTGCCAGCAGCCTGGGACTTGCAAGCTCCTATAATTCACCCCTCCACTTT
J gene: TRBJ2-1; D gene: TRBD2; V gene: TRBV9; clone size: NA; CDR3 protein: CASTAGSFNEQFF; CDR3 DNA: TGTGCCAGCACAGCGGGATCTTTCAATGAGCAGTTCTTC
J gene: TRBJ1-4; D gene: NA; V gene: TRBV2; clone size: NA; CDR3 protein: CASSWATNEKLFF; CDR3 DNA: TGTGCCAGCAGTTGGGCAACTAATGAAAAACTGTTTTTT
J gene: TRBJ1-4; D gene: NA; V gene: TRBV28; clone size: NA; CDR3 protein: CASSLNRGTNEKLFF; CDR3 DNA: TGTGCCAGCAGTTTAAACCGGGGAACTAATGAAAAACTGTTTTTT
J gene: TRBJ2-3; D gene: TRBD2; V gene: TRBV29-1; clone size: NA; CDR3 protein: CSVEPSGSTDTQYF; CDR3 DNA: TGCAGCGTTGAACCTAGCGGGAGCACAGATACGCAGTATTTT
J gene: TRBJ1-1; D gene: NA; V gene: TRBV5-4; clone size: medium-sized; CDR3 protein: CASSRTEYTEAFF; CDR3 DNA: TGTGCCAGCAGCCGGACCGAATACACTGAAGCTTTCTTT
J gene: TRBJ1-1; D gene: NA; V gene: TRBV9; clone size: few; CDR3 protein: CASSPGGEYTEAFF; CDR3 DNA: TGTGCCAGCAGCCCGGGGGGCGAGTACACTGAAGCTTTCTTT
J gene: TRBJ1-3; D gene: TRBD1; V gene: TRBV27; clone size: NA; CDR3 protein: CASSPRTGPLSGNTIYF; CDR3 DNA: TGTGCCAGCAGTCCCAGGACAGGGCCCCTCTCTGGAAACACCATATATTTT
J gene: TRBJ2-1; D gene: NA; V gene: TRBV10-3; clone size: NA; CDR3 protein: CAISESTINEQFF; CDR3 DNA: TGTGCCATCAGTGAGTCAACGATTAATGAGCAGTTCTTC
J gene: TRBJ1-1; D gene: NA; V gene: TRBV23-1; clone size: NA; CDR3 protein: CASSPRQEQGEAFF; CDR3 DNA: TGCGCCAGCAGTCCCCGACAGGAACAAGGGGAAGCTTTCTTT
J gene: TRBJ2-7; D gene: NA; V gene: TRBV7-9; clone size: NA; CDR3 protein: CASSLAGQDYSYEQYF; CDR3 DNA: TGTGCCAGCAGCTTAGCGGGGCAGGACTACTCCTACGAGCAGTACTTC
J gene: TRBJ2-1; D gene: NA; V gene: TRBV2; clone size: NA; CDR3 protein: CASSYNRDNEQFF; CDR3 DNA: TGTGCCAGCAGTTATAACAGGGACAATGAGCAGTTCTTC
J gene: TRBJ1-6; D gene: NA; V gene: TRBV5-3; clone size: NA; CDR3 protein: CARSSHKEKVPNSPLHF; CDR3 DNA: TGTGCCAGAAGCTCACATAAAGAAAAGGTTCCTAATTCACCCCTCCACTTT
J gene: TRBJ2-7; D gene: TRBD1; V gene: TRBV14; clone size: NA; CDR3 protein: CASSQGQGSSYEQYF; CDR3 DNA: TGTGCCAGCAGCCAAGGACAGGGGAGCTCCTACGAGCAGTACTTC